Following are 15 T cell receptor beta chains from one sample sequenced in a study of CD4 and CD8 cells across lung adenocarcinoma regions. TCRdb processed the PCR reads anew with MiXCR; each CDR3 protein has one entry. The sample has thousands of distinct CDR3 sequences, about 53% seen once. Material for sequencing was CD4+ T cells from the margin of a lung tumor. These receptors were obtained from a female donor with lung adenocarcinoma. The CD4 and CD8 labels of this study may be unreliable.

As for this clonotype: Its ends do not fully match the called genes, so a read error is possible. The chain links TRBV27 to TRBJ2-4, with D possibly TRBD1 on 6 matching bases. CDR1 MNHEY and CDR2 SMNVEV come from the germline V gene (reference sequence). The CDR3 covers 16 residues. The chain's CDR3 is CSYRGEGDRAKNTQYF. CDR3 sequence (DNA): TGTTCGTATAGGGGTGAGGGGGACCGTGCCAAAAACACTCAGTACTTC.

The J gene is TRBJ2-1, the V gene TRBV30, with D possibly being TRBD2 (6 bases). Trimming took off 8 bases at V and 5 bases at J, with 13 bases between the two ends. CDR1 and CDR2 (germline): GTSNPN, SVGIG (reference sequence). The CDR3 has 12 amino acids. CDR3: CAGTPGDNEQFF. Written as DNA, the CDR3 is TGTGCCGGGACCCCGGGGGACAATGAGCAGTTCTTC.

This sequence joins TRBV7-2 and TRBJ2-7; 9 nucleotides agree with TRBD2. The J call is doubtful: the DNA matches TRBJ2-5 better. The CDR3 is 16 amino acids. From germline, CDR1 is SGHTA and CDR2 FQGNSA. CDR3 sequence reads: CASSSPGGRARETQYF. The CDR3 DNA follows: TGTGCCAGCAGCTCCCCTGGCGGGAGGGCCCGGGAGACCCAGTACTTC.

J is TRBJ2-5 and V is TRBV25-1; 10 bases match TRBD1. Germline lookup yields CDR1 MGHDK and CDR2 SYGVNS. Trimming cost V 5 bases and J 7 bases; bases outside gene matches: 7. The CDR3 contains 14 residues. The CDR3 nucleotides are TGTGCCAGCAGTCGGACAGGGGGGCCAGGGACCCAGTACTTC. Residues: CASSRTGGPGTQYF.

The CDR3 DNA reads as TGTGCCAGCAGCCTCACGGGGCGGGCCACAACCAATGAGCAGTTCTTC. Its translation: CASSLTGRATTNEQFF. The rearrangement uses TRBV27 and TRBJ2-1, with D perhaps assigned TRBD1 or TRBD2 (5 bases each). The CDR3 contains 16 residues. V was trimmed by 6 bases and J by 6 bases, leaving 21 bases between them. Germline V gene sequence: CDR1 MNHEY, CDR2 SMNVEV (reference sequence).

The genes are TRBV7-2 and TRBJ2-4, with 11 nucleotides matching TRBD2. The DNA end is more similar to TRBJ2-1, so the J call may be wrong. This CDR3 spans 14 amino acids. Germline CDR1 is SGHTA and CDR2 is FQGNSA. The CDR3 is CASRLAGVYNEQFF. The CDR3, as DNA: TGTGCCAGCAGACTAGCGGGAGTGTATAATGAGCAGTTCTTC.

The CDR3: CASSLLGLYVGTGELFF. For the CDR3, the DNA is TGTGCCAGCAGCCTCCTTGGACTCTACGTGGGGACCGGGGAGCTGTTTTTT. V is TRBV27 and J is TRBJ2-2; D is perhaps TRBD2 (5 bases). V was trimmed by 6 bases and J by 5 bases, leaving 22 bases between them. The CDR3 length is 17 residues. The germline V gene has CDR1 MNHEY and CDR2 SMNVEV (reference sequence).

J is TRBJ1-2 and V is TRBV11-2, with D perhaps matching TRBD1 (5 bases). The CDR3 length is 15 residues. Germline V gene sequence: CDR1 SGHAT, CDR2 FQNNGV. With 4 bases removed from V and 2 bases from J, the gap between germline ends came to 14 bases. CDR3 in DNA: TGTGCCAGCAGCTGGGGCTCCGGGTCGAACTATGGCTACACCTTC. This gives the protein CASSWGSGSNYGYTF.

By sample share, this clonotype is medium-sized. The chain has TRBV10-3 and TRBJ2-3; D not resolved. Germline lookup yields CDR1 ENHRY and CDR2 SYGVKD. V lost 9 bases and J 2 bases, leaving 12 bases between the germline ends. The CDR3 has 13 residues. The CDR3 nucleotides are TGTGCCATATCCTCCTTGGACACAGATACGCAGTATTTT. This translates into CAISSLDTDTQYF.

The chain recombines TRBV7-2 with TRBJ2-3; 9 nucleotides match TRBD1. J gave up 2 bases and V 4 bases, and 1 base lay outside the gene matches. The CDR3 covers 14 residues. CDR1 is SGHTA, CDR2 FQGNSA, per germline. The DNA of the CDR3 is TGTGCCAGCAGCTGGACAGGGGCCACAGATACGCAGTATTTT. Protein: CASSWTGATDTQYF.

The rearrangement joins TRBV6-5 to TRBJ2-2, with D possibly being TRBD2 (6 bases). This CDR3 has 15 amino acids. The germline gives CDR1 MNHEY, CDR2 SVGAGI. Trimming cost V 4 bases and J 4 bases, with 13 bases left between them. CDR3 nucleotides: TGTGCCAGCAGTTCCACTCCGGAGGGCACCGGGGAGCTGTTTTTT. Translating gives CASSSTPEGTGELFF.

The chain recombines TRBV6-1 with TRBJ1-4; D is undetermined. This CDR3 has 17 amino acids. V lost 4 bases, J lost 0 bases, and 15 bases lay in between. Germline V CDR1 and CDR2: MNHNS, SASEGT. Here the CDR3 reads CASSALYVQATNEKLFF. CDR3 in DNA: TGTGCCAGCAGTGCGTTATACGTACAAGCAACTAATGAAAAACTGTTTTTT.

The rearrangement joins TRBV6-1 to TRBJ2-5, with D perhaps TRBD1 (5 bases). CDR1 and CDR2 (germline): MNHNS, SASEGT. The V and J ends lost 6 bases and 4 bases respectively, with 12 bases between them. This CDR3 has 13 amino acids. Here the CDR3 reads CASRGVDAETQYF. The CDR3 nucleotides are TGTGCCAGCAGAGGGGTTGATGCAGAGACCCAGTACTTC.

The CDR3 here is CASSLSRGKETQYF. As DNA, the CDR3 is TGTGCCAGCAGCTTATCGAGGGGAAAAGAGACCCAGTACTTC. The J gene is TRBJ2-5, the V gene TRBV7-2; D may correspond to TRBD1 or TRBD2 (5 bases each). With 2 bases removed from V and 3 bases from J, the gap between germline ends came to 10 bases. Germline CDR1 reads SGHTA; CDR2 reads FQGNSA. This CDR3 spans 14 amino acids. The variable domain in full, with the rest retrieved from reference TRBV7-2 and TRBJ2-5, is GAGVSQSPSNKVTEKGKDVELRCDPISGHTALYWYRQSLGQGLEFLIYFQGNSAPDKSGLPSDRFSAERTGGSVSTLTIQRTQQEDSAVYLCASSLSRGKETQYFGPGTRLLVL.

The sample holds a few counts of this clonotype. The CDR3 reads CASIDTGGPQETQYF. CDR3 nucleotides: TGTGCCAGCATTGATACAGGGGGCCCGCAAGAGACCCAGTACTTC. This chain links TRBV6-1 with TRBJ2-5, with 9 bases identical to TRBD1. The V and J ends lost 7 bases and 2 bases, in that order; junction bases with no gene match: 8. Germline lookup yields CDR1 MNHNS and CDR2 SASEGT. The CDR3 sequence is 15 residues long.